Below, 27 T cell receptor beta chains from the same sample are listed, as sequenced in a study of regulatory T cells in long-lasting Graves disease. CDR3 regions were amplified by Arm-PCR using iRepertoire HTBI primers to build TCR beta libraries. TCRdb reprocessed the multiplex PCR reads via MiXCR and lists one record per CDR3 protein. The data contain roughly 300,000 distinct CDR3 sequences, 20% to 25% of them seen just once; the ten biggest clones take up about 56%. Time point of the sample: persistent/refractory GD, antithyroid drugs over 5 years with positive TRAb. There was RNA extracted from PBMCs, and the TCR library was made from it. The source was peripheral blood mononuclear cells (PBMCs), collected when the disease was refractory, from a patient treated with antithyroid drugs. The receptors originated from a female donor with Graves disease.

The rearrangement uses TRBV9 and TRBJ2-5; D remains unclear. Germline assignment: CDR1 SGDLS and CDR2 YYNGEE. Trimming removed 4 bases from V and 5 bases from J, with 9 bases in between. The CDR3 is 12 amino acids. CDR3 in amino acids: CASSPNSETQYF. For the CDR3, the DNA is TGTGCCAGCAGCCCGAACTCGGAGACCCAGTACTTC.

The chain links TRBV20-1 to TRBJ1-6; D is unresolved. The CDR3 is 14 amino acids. Trimming removed 3 bases at V and 5 bases at J, with 11 bases between. Germline CDR1 DFQATT, CDR2 SNEGSKA (reference sequence). CDR3 sequence reads: CSASRRPDNSPLHF. CDR3 sequence (DNA): TGCAGTGCTAGTCGGCGGCCGGATAATTCACCCCTCCACTTT.

V gene TRBV20-1 combines with J gene TRBJ2-5, with 7 bases identical to TRBD1. V gave up 2 bases and J gave up 5 bases; unmatched junction bases: 5. The CDR3 contains 13 residues. Germline V gene data show CDR1 as DFQATT and CDR2 as SNEGSKA (reference sequence). The CDR3 bases are TGCAGTGCTAGAAAAGGGACAGTCGAGACCCAGTACTTC. Translating gives CSARKGTVETQYF.

The table lists this clonotype with many counts. This chain uses TRBV28 with TRBJ2-7; D not resolved. The CDR3 length is 12 residues. V lost 4 bases to trimming and J lost 3 bases, with 7 bases between them. Per the germline V gene, CDR1 is MDHEN and CDR2 is SYDVKM. CDR3 bases: TGTGCCAGCAGTTCCCCCGGCTACGAGCAGTACTTC. Its translation: CASSSPGYEQYF.

Note on this clonotype: It may be a read error: a sequence one base away is much more abundant. The chain recombines TRBV27 with TRBJ1-2, with D tentatively TRBD1 (5 bases). Germline CDR1 MNHEY, CDR2 SMNVEV (reference sequence). The CDR3 is made up of 14 amino acids. Trimming stripped 0 bases from V and 4 bases from J, with 9 bases between. CDR3 DNA sequence: TGTGCCAGCAGTTTATCAAGGGGCCCCTATGGCTACACCTTC. Its protein is CASSLSRGPYGYTF.

V gene TRBV5-6 combines with J gene TRBJ2-7; 8 bases agree with TRBD2. Germline V gene lookup returns CDR1 SGHDT and CDR2 YYEEEE. There are 13 residues in the CDR3. V was pared by 0 bases and J by 10 bases, with 6 bases of the junction left unmatched. CDR3 loop: CASSLAAAGGQYF. CDR3 nucleotide sequence: TGTGCCAGCAGCTTGGCGGCGGCGGGAGGCCAGTACTTC.

The chain combines TRBV7-2 with TRBJ2-7, with 8 bases lining up with TRBD2. Trimming removed 3 bases from V and 5 bases from J; junction bases left unmatched: 12. The CDR3 totals 16 residues. The germline V gene encodes CDR1 SGHTA and CDR2 FQGNSA. This CDR3 is CASSFIGVVAGNEQYF. In DNA form, the CDR3 reads TGTGCCAGCAGCTTTATCGGGGTGGTAGCGGGAAACGAGCAGTACTTC.

In its sample, this clonotype was seen many times. Here the CDR3 DNA reads TGTGCCAGCAGTTTAGACCCGACAGGGAGTGGCACTGAAGCTTTCTTT. Residues: CASSLDPTGSGTEAFF. The chain couples TRBV27 to TRBJ1-1; 7 bases fit TRBD1. The CDR3 totals 16 residues. CDR1 is MNHEY and CDR2 is SMNVEV in the germline V gene (reference sequence). V shed 2 bases and J 4 bases; nucleotides not matched to a gene: 10.

The CDR3 DNA reads as TGTGCCACCAGCGGATGGGACTCCTACGAGCAGTACTTC. Translated: CATSGWDSYEQYF. The chain employs TRBV15 and TRBJ2-7; D is undetermined. The CDR3 runs to 13 residues. Trimming left V 5 bases short and J 0 bases short, with 8 bases between. The germline CDR1 and CDR2 sequences are LNHNV and YYDKDF (reference sequence).

A few counts support this clonotype. V is TRBV5-1 and J is TRBJ2-7; D unresolved. Trimming left V 0 bases short and J 2 bases short, with 9 bases between. Germline V gives CDR1 SGHRS, CDR2 YFSETQ. This CDR3 region has 14 residues. CDR3 residues: CASSLGTDPYEQYF. The CDR3 nucleotides read TGCGCCAGCAGCTTGGGTACGGACCCCTACGAGCAGTACTTC.

This sequence joins TRBV29-1 and TRBJ2-7; TRBD2 agrees at 13 bases. The CDR3 covers 13 residues. The germline V gene encodes CDR1 SQVTM and CDR2 ANQGSEA. J was trimmed by 3 bases and V by 6 bases; bases with no gene match: 2. CDR3 in DNA: TGCAGCGTACGACTAGCGGGAGGCTACGAGCAGTACTTC. This gives the protein CSVRLAGGYEQYF.

This clonotype has at least ten counts. This chain connects TRBV7-2 to TRBJ2-7; TRBD2 matches at 9 bases. The V segment lost 1 base and the J segment 7 bases; nucleotides outside the gene matches: 11. The CDR3 is made up of 16 amino acids. In germline, CDR1 is SGHTA, CDR2 FQGNSA. The CDR3 protein is CASSLVPLAGTSEQYF. The CDR3 nucleotides are TGTGCCAGCAGCTTAGTTCCCCTAGCGGGGACGAGTGAGCAGTACTTC.

This clonotype has a handful of counts. Since the CDR3 does not end with the conserved phenylalanine or tryptophan, this likely comes from a read error. The rearrangement joins TRBV6-1 to TRBJ1-1, with D possibly being TRBD1 (6 bases). CDR3 size: 14 residues. Germline V lookup: CDR1 MNHNS, CDR2 SASEGT. V shed 5 bases and J shed 9 bases, with 19 bases lying between them. The CDR3 DNA is TGTGCCAGCAGTCCCTCCGGGGGCGAACGACAAGCTTTCCTT. Translated, it gives CASSPSGGERQAFL.

To note about this clonotype: A read error may be the cause here, since a much bigger clone is one base away. The V call is TRBV19, the J call TRBJ2-1; D not certain. V was shortened by 9 bases and J by 0 bases, with 3 bases between the two germline ends. The CDR3 runs 11 residues. The V gene's germline CDR1 is LNHDA and CDR2 SQIVND (reference sequence). The CDR3: CASNSYNEQFF. The CDR3 DNA is TGTGCCAGCAACTCCTACAATGAGCAGTTCTTC.

The genes are TRBV11-2 and TRBJ2-2; D is possibly TRBD2 (6 bases). CDR1 and CDR2 (germline): SGHAT, FQNNGV. The CDR3 is 13 residues long. V lost 4 bases, J lost 5 bases, and 8 bases lay in between. CDR3 sequence (DNA): TGTGCCAGCAGCTCGGGAGAAACCGGGGAGCTGTTTTTT. Its protein is CASSSGETGELFF.

V and J are TRBV9 and TRBJ1-1; tentative D call: TRBD1 (6 bases). The V gene lost 4 bases and the J gene lost 1 base, with 11 bases spanning the gap. CDR1 and CDR2 from the germline V gene are SGDLS and YYNGEE. CDR3 length: 14 amino acids. CDR3 protein: CASSSRGTNTEAFF. In DNA, the CDR3 is TGTGCCAGCAGCTCAAGGGGGACGAACACTGAAGCTTTCTTT.

CDR3 sequence: CASSYLGGGFFYEQYF. CDR3 DNA sequence: TGTGCCAGCAGTTACCTCGGTGGGGGGTTCTTCTACGAGCAGTACTTC. V usage is TRBV6-5 and J usage is TRBJ2-7, with TRBD2 as a possible D gene (6 bases). The V end lost 2 bases, the J end lost 3 bases, and 17 bases lay between the germline ends. There are 16 residues in the CDR3. From germline, CDR1 is MNHEY and CDR2 SVGAGI.

The chain links TRBV5-1 to TRBJ2-5, with 11 bases lining up with TRBD2. V lost 2 bases to trimming and J lost 5 bases; unmatched junction nucleotides: 2. The CDR3 spans 14 residues. Germline-derived CDR1 and CDR2 are SGHRS and YFSETQ. CDR3 amino acids: CASSFTSGSETQYF. CDR3 bases: TGCGCCAGCAGCTTTACTAGCGGGAGCGAGACCCAGTACTTC.

About this clonotype itself: Relative to the germline gene, one junction end is altered; a read error may explain this. This sequence joins TRBV28 and TRBJ2-6; D may correspond to TRBD1 or TRBD2 (5 bases each). CDR3 size: 16 residues. The germline V gene has CDR1 MDHEN and CDR2 SYDVKM. The CDR3 spells CASSILTVTGVNVLTF. For the CDR3, the DNA is TGTGCCAGCAGTATCCTGACAGTAACCGGGGTCAACGTCCTGACTTTC.

The chain is built from TRBV4-1 and TRBJ2-2, with TRBD2 identical over 13 bases. The V segment lost 3 bases and the J segment 7 bases; nucleotides outside the gene matches: 5. This CDR3 region has 16 residues. The germline gives CDR1 MGHRA, CDR2 YSYEKL. The CDR3 protein is CASSHGLAGVGGELFF. Written as DNA, the CDR3 is TGCGCCAGCAGCCACGGACTAGCGGGAGTGGGCGGGGAGCTGTTTTTT.

This clonotype was observed at least ten times. The chain has TRBV28 and TRBJ2-5; no firm D call. The CDR3 is made up of 13 amino acids. Trimming shortened V by 10 bases and J by 5 bases, and 17 bases separated the two germline ends. Germline-derived CDR1 and CDR2 are MDHEN and SYDVKM. In DNA form, the CDR3 reads TGTGCCACCACAAGCGACCGCCAGGAGACCCAGTACTTC. Protein: CATTSDRQETQYF.

Only one count was recorded for this clonotype. The rearrangement joins TRBV5-1 to TRBJ1-6; maybe TRBD1 (5 bases). Germline V CDR1 and CDR2: SGHRS, YFSETQ. The CDR3 runs to 15 residues. V lost 4 bases and J lost 5, with 13 bases in between. The CDR3 bases are TGCGCCAGCAGCGGCTATGGAGGGGATAATTCACCCCTCCACTTT. The encoded protein is CASSGYGGDNSPLHF. The entire variable domain, with the rest obtained from reference TRBV5-1 and TRBJ1-6, is as follows: KAGVTQTPRYLIKTRGQQVTLSCSPISGHRSVSWYQQTPGQGLQFLFEYFSETQRNKGNFPGRFSGRQFSNSRSEMNVSTLELGDSALYLCASSGYGGDNSPLHFGNGTRLTVT.

The sample holds many counts of this clonotype. The genes are TRBV7-2 and TRBJ2-7, with D perhaps assigned TRBD1 or TRBD2 (6 bases each). Trimming took 2 bases from V and 7 from J, leaving 18 bases between them. The CDR3 is 15 amino acids. CDR1 SGHTA and CDR2 FQGNSA come from the germline V gene. Written as DNA, the CDR3 is TGTGCCAGCAGCTTACAGTTGGGGGGCATGAGGGAGCAGTACTTC. Translation: CASSLQLGGMREQYF.

In this sample, this clonotype turned up many times. The CDR3 reads CASSRVDGSYEQYF. Here the CDR3 DNA reads TGTGCCAGCAGTCGAGTCGACGGGTCCTACGAGCAGTACTTC. This chain links TRBV28 with TRBJ2-7; D is undetermined. CDR1 and CDR2 from the germline V gene are MDHEN and SYDVKM. CDR3 length equals 14 residues. V was shortened by 5 bases and J by 1 base, with 12 bases between the two germline ends.

This clonotype was seen more than once but under ten times. This chain links TRBV29-1 with TRBJ2-1, with 10 bases that match TRBD2. From germline, CDR1 is SQVTM and CDR2 ANQGSEA. The length of the CDR3 is 13 residues. The trim removed 7 bases at V and 6 bases at J, leaving 6 bases unmatched. The CDR3 here is CSASGLAFNEQFF. In nucleotides, the CDR3 is TGCAGCGCCTCGGGACTAGCGTTCAATGAGCAGTTCTTC.

The gene calls are TRBV18 and TRBJ2-5, with TRBD1 matching 7 bases. The CDR3 length is 16 residues. V dropped 3 bases and J dropped 4; count of bases not matched to a gene: 11. CDR1 KGHSH and CDR2 LQKENI come from the germline V gene. In DNA form, the CDR3 reads TGTGCCAGCTCACCGAACGCAGGGGGTTTTGGAGAGACCCAGTACTTC. Protein product: CASSPNAGGFGETQYF.

About this clonotype itself: A read error may be the cause here, since a much bigger clone is one base away. This rearrangement joins TRBV27 to TRBJ2-7; the D gene is possibly TRBD2 (5 bases). The V end lost 6 bases, the J end lost 1 base, and 16 bases lay between the germline ends. The CDR3 contains 15 residues. Germline V lookup: CDR1 MNHEY, CDR2 SMNVEV (reference sequence). The CDR3 DNA reads as TGTGCCAGCAGATACTCTGCGGGTACTTCCTACGAGCAGTACTTC. Translation gives CASRYSAGTSYEQYF.